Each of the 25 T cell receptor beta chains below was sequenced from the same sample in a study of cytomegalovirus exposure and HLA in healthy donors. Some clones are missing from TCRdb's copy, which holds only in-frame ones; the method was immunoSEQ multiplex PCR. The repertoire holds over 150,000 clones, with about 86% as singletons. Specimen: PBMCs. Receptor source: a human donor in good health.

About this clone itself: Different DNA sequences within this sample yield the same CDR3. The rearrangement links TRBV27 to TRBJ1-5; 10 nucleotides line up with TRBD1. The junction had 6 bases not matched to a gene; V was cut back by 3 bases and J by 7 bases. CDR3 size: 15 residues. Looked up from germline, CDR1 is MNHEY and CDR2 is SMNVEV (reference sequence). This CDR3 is CASSFSGTGDQPQHF. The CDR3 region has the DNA TGTGCCAGCAGTTTCTCCGGGACAGGGGACCAGCCCCAGCATTTT.

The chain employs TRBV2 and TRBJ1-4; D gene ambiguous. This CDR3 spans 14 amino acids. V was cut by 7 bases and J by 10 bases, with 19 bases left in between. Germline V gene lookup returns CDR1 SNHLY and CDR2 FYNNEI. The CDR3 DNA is TGTGCCAGCAAAGATTCGGGGTTTATCGGAAAACTGTTTTTT. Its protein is CASKDSGFIGKLFF.

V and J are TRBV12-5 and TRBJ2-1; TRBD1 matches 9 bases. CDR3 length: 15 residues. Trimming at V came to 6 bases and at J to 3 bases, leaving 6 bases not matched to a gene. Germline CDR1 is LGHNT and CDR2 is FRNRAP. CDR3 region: CASGMGQGDYNEQFF. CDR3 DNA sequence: TGTGCTAGTGGGATGGGACAGGGCGACTACAATGAGCAGTTCTTC.

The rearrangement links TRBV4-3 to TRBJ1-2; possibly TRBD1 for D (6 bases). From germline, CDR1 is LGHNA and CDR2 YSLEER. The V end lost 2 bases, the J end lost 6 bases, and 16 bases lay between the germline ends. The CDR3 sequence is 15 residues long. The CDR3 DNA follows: TGCGCCAGCAGCCAATTTAACAGGGTAGAGGATGGCTACACCTTC. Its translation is CASSQFNRVEDGYTF.

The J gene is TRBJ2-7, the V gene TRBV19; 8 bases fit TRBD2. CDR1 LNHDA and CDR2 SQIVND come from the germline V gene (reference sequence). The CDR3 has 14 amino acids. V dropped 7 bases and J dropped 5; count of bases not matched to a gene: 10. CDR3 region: CASTLGGGRDEQYF. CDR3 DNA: TGTGCCAGTACCCTCGGCGGGGGGCGGGACGAGCAGTACTTC.

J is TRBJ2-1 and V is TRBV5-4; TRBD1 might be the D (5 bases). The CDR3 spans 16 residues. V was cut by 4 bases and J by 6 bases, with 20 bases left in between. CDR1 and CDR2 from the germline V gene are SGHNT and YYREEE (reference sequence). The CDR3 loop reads CASSLYVGALINEQFF. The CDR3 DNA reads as TGTGCCAGCAGCCTCTACGTAGGGGCGTTGATCAATGAGCAGTTCTTC.

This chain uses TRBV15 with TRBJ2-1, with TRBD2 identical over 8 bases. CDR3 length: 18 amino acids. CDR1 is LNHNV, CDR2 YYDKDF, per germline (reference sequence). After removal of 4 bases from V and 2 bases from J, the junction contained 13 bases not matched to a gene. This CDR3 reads CATSKRAGGLFPYNEQFF. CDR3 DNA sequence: TGTGCCACCAGCAAGCGGGCGGGGGGCCTCTTCCCCTACAATGAGCAGTTCTTC.

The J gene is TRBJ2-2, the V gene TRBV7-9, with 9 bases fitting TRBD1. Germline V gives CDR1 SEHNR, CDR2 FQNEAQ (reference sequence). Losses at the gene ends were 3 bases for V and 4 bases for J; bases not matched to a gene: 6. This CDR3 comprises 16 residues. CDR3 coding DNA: TGTGCCAGCAGCTTCGGACAGGGGTTTAGCACCGGGGAGCTGTTTTTT. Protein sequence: CASSFGQGFSTGELFF.

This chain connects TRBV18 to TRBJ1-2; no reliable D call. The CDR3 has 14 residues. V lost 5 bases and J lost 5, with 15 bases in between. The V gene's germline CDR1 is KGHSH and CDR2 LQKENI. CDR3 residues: CASSSLGLAYGYTF. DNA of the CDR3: TGTGCCAGCTCATCCCTCGGACTCGCTTATGGCTACACCTTC.

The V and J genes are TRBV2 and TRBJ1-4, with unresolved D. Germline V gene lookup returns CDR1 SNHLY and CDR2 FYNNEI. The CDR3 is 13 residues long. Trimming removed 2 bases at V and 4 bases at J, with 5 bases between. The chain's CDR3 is CASSERFNEKLFF. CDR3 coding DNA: TGTGCCAGCAGTGAACGGTTTAATGAAAAACTGTTTTTT.

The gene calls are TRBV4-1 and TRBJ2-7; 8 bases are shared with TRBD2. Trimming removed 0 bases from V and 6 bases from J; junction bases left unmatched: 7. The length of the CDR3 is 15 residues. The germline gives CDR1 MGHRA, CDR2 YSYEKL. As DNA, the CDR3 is TGCGCCAGCAGCCAAGAGTCGGGAGGGCCGATCGAGCAGTACTTC. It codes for CASSQESGGPIEQYF.

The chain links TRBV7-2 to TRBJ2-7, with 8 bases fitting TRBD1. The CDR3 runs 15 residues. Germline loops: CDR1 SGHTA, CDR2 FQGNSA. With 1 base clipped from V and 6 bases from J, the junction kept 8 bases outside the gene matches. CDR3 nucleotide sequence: TGTGCCAGCAGCTTAGTGCAGGGGGCACGGATCGAGCAGTACTTC. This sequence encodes CASSLVQGARIEQYF.

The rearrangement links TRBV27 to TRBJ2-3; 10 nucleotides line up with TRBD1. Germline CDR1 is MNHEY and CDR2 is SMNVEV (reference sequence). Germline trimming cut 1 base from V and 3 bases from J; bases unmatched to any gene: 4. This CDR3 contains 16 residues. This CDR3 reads CASSLWTGGLTDTQYF. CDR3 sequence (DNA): TGTGCCAGCAGTTTATGGACAGGGGGTCTGACAGATACGCAGTATTTT.

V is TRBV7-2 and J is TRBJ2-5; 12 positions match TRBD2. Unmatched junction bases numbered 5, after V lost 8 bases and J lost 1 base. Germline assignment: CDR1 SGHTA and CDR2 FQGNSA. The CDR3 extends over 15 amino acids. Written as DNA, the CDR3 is TGTGCCAGCCGAGCTAGCGGGGGGGTCCAAGAGACCCAGTACTTC. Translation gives CASRASGGVQETQYF.

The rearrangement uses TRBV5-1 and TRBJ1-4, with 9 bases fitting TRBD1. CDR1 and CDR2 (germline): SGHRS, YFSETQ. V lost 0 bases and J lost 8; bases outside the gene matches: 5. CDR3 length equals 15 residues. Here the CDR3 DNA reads TGCGCCAGCAGCTTGGGGGGGACAGGGCCCGAAAAACTGTTTTTT. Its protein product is CASSLGGTGPEKLFF.

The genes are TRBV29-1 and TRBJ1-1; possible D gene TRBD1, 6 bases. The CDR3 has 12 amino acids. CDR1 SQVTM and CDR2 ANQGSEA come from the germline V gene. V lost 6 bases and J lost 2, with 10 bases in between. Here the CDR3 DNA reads TGCAGCGTGCCCAGGGGTAACACTGAAGCTTTCTTT. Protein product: CSVPRGNTEAFF.

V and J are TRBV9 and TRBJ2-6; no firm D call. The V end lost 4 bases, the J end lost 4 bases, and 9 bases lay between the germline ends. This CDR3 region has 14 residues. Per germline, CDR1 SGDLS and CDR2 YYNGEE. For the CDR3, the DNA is TGTGCCAGCAGCCCGGAGCCCGGGGCCAACGTCCTGACTTTC. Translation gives CASSPEPGANVLTF. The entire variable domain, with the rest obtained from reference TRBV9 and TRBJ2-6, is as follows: DSGVTQTPKHLITATGQRVTLRCSPRSGDLSVYWYQQSLDQGLQFLIQYYNGEERAKGNILERFSAQQFPDLHSELNLSSLELGDSALYFCASSPEPGANVLTFGAGSRLTVL.

For the CDR3, the DNA is TGTGCCAGCAGCCTCAGACTAGCGGGGTACAATGAGCAGTTCTTC. This gives the protein CASSLRLAGYNEQFF. The chain links TRBV5-4 to TRBJ2-1, with 11 bases lining up with TRBD2. V trimming: 4 bases; J trimming: 4 bases; junction bases outside the gene matches: 4. The CDR3 sequence is 15 residues long. Germline CDR1 reads SGHNT; CDR2 reads YYREEE (reference sequence). The complete variable domain, with remaining parts taken from reference TRBV5-4 and TRBJ2-1, reads ETGVTQSPTHLIKTRGQQVTLRCSSQSGHNTVSWYQQALGQGPQFIFQYYREEENGRGNFPPRFSGLQFPNYSSELNVNALELDDSALYLCASSLRLAGYNEQFFGPGTRLTVL.

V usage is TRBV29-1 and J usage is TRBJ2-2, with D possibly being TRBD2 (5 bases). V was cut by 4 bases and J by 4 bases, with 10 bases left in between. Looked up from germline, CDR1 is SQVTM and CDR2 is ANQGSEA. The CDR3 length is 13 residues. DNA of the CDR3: TGCAGCGTTGGACTACGCGGCACCGGGGAGCTGTTTTTT. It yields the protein CSVGLRGTGELFF.

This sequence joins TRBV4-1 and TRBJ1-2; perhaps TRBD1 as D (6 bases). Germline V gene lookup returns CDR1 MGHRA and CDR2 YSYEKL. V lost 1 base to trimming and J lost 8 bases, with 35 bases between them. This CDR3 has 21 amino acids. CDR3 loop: CASSQVRLRGAQATRLSGYTF. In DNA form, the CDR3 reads TGCGCCAGCAGCCAAGTTCGGCTTCGGGGGGCGCAGGCCACGCGTTTGTCGGGCTACACCTTC.

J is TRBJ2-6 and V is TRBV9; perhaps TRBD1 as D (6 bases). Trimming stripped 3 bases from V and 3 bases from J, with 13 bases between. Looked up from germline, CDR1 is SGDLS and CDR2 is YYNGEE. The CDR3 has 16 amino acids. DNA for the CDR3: TGTGCCAGCAGCGGGGGACAACGTGATGGGGCCAACGTCCTGACTTTC. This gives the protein CASSGGQRDGANVLTF. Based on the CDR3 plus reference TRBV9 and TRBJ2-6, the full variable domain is DSGVTQTPKHLITATGQRVTLRCSPRSGDLSVYWYQQSLDQGLQFLIQYYNGEERAKGNILERFSAQQFPDLHSELNLSSLELGDSALYFCASSGGQRDGANVLTFGAGSRLTVL.

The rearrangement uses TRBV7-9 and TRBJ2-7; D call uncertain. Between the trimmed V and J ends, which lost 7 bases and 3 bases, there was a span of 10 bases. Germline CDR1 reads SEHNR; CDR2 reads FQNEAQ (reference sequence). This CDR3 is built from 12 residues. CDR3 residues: CASKGSGYEQYF. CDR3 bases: TGTGCCAGCAAAGGCTCGGGCTACGAGCAGTACTTC.

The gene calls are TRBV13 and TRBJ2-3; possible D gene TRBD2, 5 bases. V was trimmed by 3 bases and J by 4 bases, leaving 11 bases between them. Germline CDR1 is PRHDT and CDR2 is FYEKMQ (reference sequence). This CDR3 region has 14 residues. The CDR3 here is CASSFPSFSDTQYF. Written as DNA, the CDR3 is TGTGCCAGCAGCTTTCCTAGCTTCTCAGATACGCAGTATTTT.

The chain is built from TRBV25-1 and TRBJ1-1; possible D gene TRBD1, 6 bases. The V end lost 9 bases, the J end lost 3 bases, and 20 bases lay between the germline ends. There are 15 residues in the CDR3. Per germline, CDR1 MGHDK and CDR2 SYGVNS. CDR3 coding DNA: TGTGCCAGTGCCAGGGGCCAGGGGCTATACACTGAAGCTTTCTTT. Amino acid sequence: CASARGQGLYTEAFF. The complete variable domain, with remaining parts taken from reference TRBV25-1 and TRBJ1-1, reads EADIYQTPRYLVIGTGKKITLECSQTMGHDKMYWYQQDPGMELHLIHYSYGVNSTEKGDLSSESTVSRIRTEHFPLTLESARPSHTSQYLCASARGQGLYTEAFFGQGTRLTVV.

The CDR3 spells CASSQGANTEAFF. In nucleotides, the CDR3 is TGTGCCAGCAGCCAGGGGGCGAACACTGAAGCTTTCTTT. This chain connects TRBV9 to TRBJ1-1, with 8 bases matching TRBD1. CDR3 length: 13 amino acids. V gave up 4 bases and J gave up 1 base; unmatched junction bases: 0. CDR1 is SGDLS, CDR2 YYNGEE, per germline. Full variable domain (outside the CDR3, taken from reference TRBV9 and TRBJ1-1): DSGVTQTPKHLITATGQRVTLRCSPRSGDLSVYWYQQSLDQGLQFLIQYYNGEERAKGNILERFSAQQFPDLHSELNLSSLELGDSALYFCASSQGANTEAFFGQGTRLTVV.